This passage covers 11 T cell receptor beta chains from one sample sequenced in a study of control samples from healthy donors and cancer patients. Using immunoSEQ multiplex PCR, the repertoire was profiled, and TCRdb retains in-frame clones only, with some absent. This repertoire shows 150,000 or so clones, 91% found once; its top ten account for less than 8.5%. The sample was blood. These receptors were collected from a man in his late teens or twenties in good health.

V and J are TRBV20-1 and TRBJ1-5, with 9 bases identical to TRBD1. This CDR3 spans 17 amino acids. Losses at the gene ends were 3 bases for V and 6 bases for J; bases not matched to a gene: 15. Per the germline V gene, CDR1 is DFQATT and CDR2 is SNEGSKA (reference sequence). The CDR3 loop reads CSASKATTGGRGQPQHF. In DNA form, the CDR3 reads TGCAGTGCTAGTAAAGCCACCACAGGGGGCAGGGGTCAGCCCCAGCATTTT.

The chain couples TRBV6-6 to TRBJ1-1, with TRBD1 identical over 8 bases. CDR1 is MNHNY and CDR2 is SVGAGI in the germline V gene (reference sequence). The CDR3 is 15 residues long. With V trimmed by 7 bases and J by 5 bases, 12 bases remained unmatched. The CDR3 loop is CASITQGAHRTEAFF. The DNA of the CDR3 is TGTGCCAGCATTACCCAGGGGGCGCATCGAACTGAAGCTTTCTTT.

The V call is TRBV27, the J call TRBJ2-7; 9 positions match TRBD1. V dropped 6 bases and J dropped 2; count of bases not matched to a gene: 8. The CDR3 totals 15 residues. The germline CDR1 and CDR2 sequences are MNHEY and SMNVEV (reference sequence). The CDR3 region has the DNA TGTGCCAGCAGACAAACAGGGGGCACCGCCTACGAGCAGTACTTC. Amino acids: CASRQTGGTAYEQYF.

The chain is built from TRBV5-1 and TRBJ2-2; the match to TRBD2 covers 15 bases. Germline V gene lookup returns CDR1 SGHRS and CDR2 YFSETQ. V lost 4 bases and J lost 7; bases outside the gene matches: 11. This CDR3 is built from 18 residues. The CDR3 sequence is CASSPGLAGGRVVGELFF. In DNA, the CDR3 is TGCGCCAGCAGCCCAGGACTAGCGGGGGGGCGAGTCGTCGGGGAGCTGTTTTTT.

The chain couples TRBV7-9 to TRBJ2-3; D uncertain. V dropped 0 bases and J dropped 0 bases, with 10 bases sitting between them. CDR3 length: 16 amino acids. The germline CDR1 and CDR2 sequences are SEHNR and FQNEAQ (reference sequence). CDR3 residues: CASSLAAAASTDTQYF. The CDR3 coding sequence is TGTGCCAGCAGCTTAGCGGCGGCCGCGAGCACAGATACGCAGTATTTT.

The V call is TRBV7-2, the J call TRBJ1-3, with D unclear. Trimming stripped 5 bases from V and 1 base from J, with 6 bases between. Germline assignment: CDR1 SGHTA and CDR2 FQGNSA. The CDR3 has 13 residues. In DNA, the CDR3 is TGTGCCAGCAGCCGGGCATCTGGAAACACCATATATTTT. It translates to CASSRASGNTIYF.

The chain couples TRBV11-2 to TRBJ1-1; 8 bases agree with TRBD1. V was pared by 4 bases and J by 7 bases, with 5 bases of the junction left unmatched. This CDR3 region has 13 residues. Per germline, CDR1 SGHAT and CDR2 FQNNGV. The CDR3, as DNA: TGTGCCAGCAGCTCCACAGGGGGAGGTGAAGCTTTCTTT. This encodes CASSSTGGGEAFF.

The V gene is TRBV7-6, the J gene TRBJ2-6; unclear D gene. This CDR3 is 16 amino acids long. In germline, CDR1 is SGHVS, CDR2 FNYEAQ. Trimming removed 2 bases from V and 0 bases from J, with 8 bases in between. CDR3 DNA: TGTGCCAGCAGCTTACAGGCGGACTCTGGGGCCAACGTCCTGACTTTC. Its translation is CASSLQADSGANVLTF.

The V gene is TRBV30, the J gene TRBJ2-2, with D uncertain. This CDR3 region has 13 residues. Germline V lookup: CDR1 GTSNPN, CDR2 SVGIG (reference sequence). V lost 3 bases and J lost 6, with 11 bases in between. CDR3 residues: CAWSDGRAGELFF. DNA of the CDR3: TGTGCCTGGAGCGATGGACGGGCCGGGGAGCTGTTTTTT. Full variable domain (remainder filled in from reference TRBV30 and TRBJ2-2): SQTIHQWPATLVQPVGSPLSLECTVEGTSNPNLYWYRQAAGRGLQLLFYSVGIGQISSEVPQNLSASRPQDRQFILSSKKLLLSDSGFYLCAWSDGRAGELFFGEGSRLTVL.

This clone was seen just once. The rearrangement uses TRBV7-9 and TRBJ1-2; 9 positions agree with TRBD1. The CDR3 has 14 residues. Looked up from germline, CDR1 is SEHNR and CDR2 is FQNEAQ (reference sequence). V lost 4 bases and J lost 6; bases outside the gene matches: 6. In DNA form, the CDR3 reads TGTGCCAGCAGCTCACAGGGGGCGAGTAATGGCTACACCTTC. It yields the protein CASSSQGASNGYTF.

The chain has TRBV5-4 and TRBJ2-1; 16 nucleotides line up with TRBD2. The CDR3 has 17 amino acids. Germline V gene data show CDR1 as SGHNT and CDR2 as YYREEE (reference sequence). V shed 2 bases, J shed 7 bases, and the junction held 6 bases outside the gene matches. CDR3 protein: CASSFGTSGGVRNEQFF. The CDR3 DNA reads TGTGCCAGCAGCTTTGGGACTAGCGGGGGGGTGCGTAATGAGCAGTTCTTC.